The subject of this entry is one T cell receptor beta chain. This CDR3 region has 17 residues. Germline CDR1 reads SGDLS; CDR2 reads YYNGEE. Trimming stripped 0 bases from V and 1 base from J, with 16 bases between. This sample was taken from a study of blood T cell repertoires in COVID-19. Study-wide background: Material from acute and convalescent COVID-19 was sourced from the United States, Italy and Spain. PBMCs, B-cell-depleted T cells, or T cells were the source of the cDNA or gDNA that made up the material.

Original processing notes: The authors estimated nucleated cell counts from reference gene primer amplification. Assay used: immunoSEQ multiplex PCR; TCRdb lists only in-frame clones, some missing. Clonal size and the V and J genes are those of that table, whereas D and trimming came from the DNA. Of 30,000 to 35,000 clones listed, 93% are singletons. The chain recombines TRBV9 with TRBJ1-1, with D possibly being TRBD1 (5 bases). Sequencing was performed on peripheral blood. This TCR was sampled from a human donor in a cohort sampled during active COVID-19. The DNA of the CDR3 is TGTGCCAGCAGCGTAGACGTCACCCAAGGGGCGAACACTGAAGCTTTCTTT. Translation gives CASSVDVTQGANTEAFF.